These 4 T cell receptor beta chains came from one sample sequenced in a study of molecular identifiers for immune sequencing clone quantification. One entry per CDR3 protein results from TCRdb running MiXCR on the PCR reads. The data show about 640,000 distinct CDR3 sequences, 15% to 20% seen once. Sample: naive CD8+ T cells from blood, with Jurkat cell RNA spiked in. Stated subset: FACS-sorted CD8+CD4-CCR7+CD45RA+ naive T cells. These receptors were collected from a human donor in good health. Some libraries in this study had Jurkat cell RNA spiked in.

This clonotype has ten or more counts. The genes are TRBV4-3 and TRBJ2-3, with 8 positions matching TRBD2. The CDR3 totals 16 residues. The germline gives CDR1 LGHNA, CDR2 YSLEER. After removal of 0 bases from V and 2 bases from J, the junction contained 4 bases not matched to a gene. The DNA of the CDR3 is TGCGCCAGCAGCCAAGATCGGGGGGGTCCCACAGATACGCAGTATTTT. Translated: CASSQDRGGPTDTQYF.

This clonotype was seen repeatedly, ten times or more. The chain combines TRBV11-1 with TRBJ2-5; D call uncertain. There are 10 residues in the CDR3. Germline CDR1 SGHAT, CDR2 FQDESV (reference sequence). V lost 7 bases and J 7 bases, leaving 7 bases between the germline ends. As DNA, the CDR3 is TGTGCCAGCAACTTGGGGACCCAGTACTTC. It is translated as CASNLGTQYF.

The genes are TRBV5-1 and TRBJ2-1; 7 bases map to TRBD1. The V and J ends lost 5 bases and 6 bases, in that order; junction bases with no gene match: 8. Germline assignment: CDR1 SGHRS and CDR2 YFSETQ. This CDR3 has 14 amino acids. The chain's CDR3 is CASRGQQGSNEQFF. DNA of the CDR3: TGCGCCAGCAGGGGACAACAGGGGTCCAATGAGCAGTTCTTC.

In regard to this clonotype: This may come from a read error, since a much larger clone is one base off. This chain links TRBV4-3 with TRBJ2-7, with D uncertain. Germline V gene lookup returns CDR1 LGHNA and CDR2 YSLEER. The CDR3 covers 16 residues. Trimming cost V 0 bases and J 1 base, with 13 bases left between them. The CDR3 reads CASSQDPAGVSYEQYF. CDR3 sequence (DNA): TGCGCCAGCAGCCAAGATCCGGCAGGCGTTTCCTACGAGCAGTACTTC.